The 16 T cell receptor beta chains given below trace back to one sample, sequenced in a study of OX40 agonist ivuxolimab in advanced cancers. Sequencing was performed with immunoSEQ multiplex PCR; in TCRdb, only in-frame clones are kept and a portion is missing. In the table there are just under 95,000 clones, roughly 87% of which are singletons. The sequenced sample was CD4+ or CD8+ T cells sorted from blood, obtained in a trial of the OX40 agonist ivuxolimab. Receptors were obtained from an adult with an advanced solid tumor such as melanoma, head and neck, liver or kidney cancer.

This clone was seen just once. J is TRBJ2-3 and V is TRBV7-2; 8 nucleotides match TRBD1. CDR1 is SGHTA, CDR2 FQGNSA, per germline. V shed 3 bases, J shed 1 base, and the junction held 9 bases outside the gene matches. The CDR3 loop spans 17 amino acids. The CDR3 nucleotides read TGTGCCAGCAGCTTCACAGGACAGGGTGGGGGCACAGATACGCAGTATTTT. It yields the protein CASSFTGQGGGTDTQYF.

This chain's CDR3 is CASTRQGLKETQYF. CDR3 DNA sequence: TGTGCCAGCACCAGACAGGGTTTGAAAGAGACCCAGTACTTC. V is TRBV6-6 and J is TRBJ2-5; TRBD1 matches 7 bases. Germline V CDR1 and CDR2: MNHNY, SVGAGI (reference sequence). V lost 7 bases to trimming and J lost 3 bases; unmatched junction nucleotides: 8. The length of the CDR3 is 14 residues.

The chain has TRBV7-8 and TRBJ2-7; 8 bases align to TRBD2. The CDR3 contains 15 residues. With 5 bases clipped from V and 1 base from J, the junction kept 7 bases outside the gene matches. The germline gives CDR1 SGHVS, CDR2 FQNEAQ. CDR3 nucleotide sequence: TGTGCCAGCAGCCGCGGACTAGCCCTGTCCTACGAGCAGTACTTC. Protein: CASSRGLALSYEQYF.

The chain carries TRBV9 and TRBJ2-3; TRBD2 might be the D (6 bases). The CDR3 has 15 amino acids. Per the germline V gene, CDR1 is SGDLS and CDR2 is YYNGEE. Trimming took off 0 bases at V and 6 bases at J, with 14 bases between the two ends. The CDR3 bases are TGTGCCAGCAGCGTAGTTCAGGGACTGGGGGATACGCAGTATTTT. This gives the protein CASSVVQGLGDTQYF.

The CDR3 sequence is CASSAAGGTDTQYF. CDR3 bases: TGTGCCAGCAGCGCTGCGGGGGGCACAGATACGCAGTATTTT. The genes are TRBV6-1 and TRBJ2-3, with TRBD2 matching over 7 bases. The CDR3 has 14 amino acids. The germline V gene has CDR1 MNHNS and CDR2 SASEGT. V shed 6 bases, J shed 1 base, and the junction held 4 bases outside the gene matches.

This rearrangement joins TRBV18 to TRBJ1-4, with D possibly matching TRBD1 (6 bases). The CDR3 contains 16 residues. V was clipped by 2 bases and J by 8 bases, with 18 bases between them. The germline V gene encodes CDR1 KGHSH and CDR2 LQKENI. CDR3 DNA: TGTGCCAGCTCACCAAACCGGCAGGGGAAAACGGAAAAACTGTTTTTT. Amino acid sequence: CASSPNRQGKTEKLFF.

This clone has just one count. The V and J genes are TRBV6-1 and TRBJ1-5, with TRBD1 as a possible D gene (5 bases). Germline V gene lookup returns CDR1 MNHNS and CDR2 SASEGT. Trimming shortened V by 7 bases and J by 3 bases, and 16 bases separated the two germline ends. This CDR3 region has 15 residues. The DNA for the CDR3 is TGTGCCAGCACTGGCGGCAGGGAACCCAATCAGCCCCAGCATTTT. It translates to CASTGGREPNQPQHF.

The chain recombines TRBV7-7 with TRBJ2-5; TRBD2 matches at 9 bases. The trim removed 0 bases at V and 5 bases at J, leaving 7 bases unmatched. The CDR3 consists of 16 residues. Germline CDR1 is SSHAT and CDR2 is FNYEAQ (reference sequence). CDR3 protein: CASSLAGGGAVETQYF. CDR3 bases: TGTGCCAGCAGCTTAGCTGGCGGGGGGGCCGTGGAGACCCAGTACTTC. Filled out from reference TRBV7-7 and TRBJ2-5, the complete variable domain reads GAGVSQSPRYKVTKRGQDVTLRCDPISSHATLYWYQQALGQGPEFLTYFNYEAQPDKSGLPSDRFSAERPEGSISTLTIQRTEQRDSAMYRCASSLAGGGAVETQYFGPGTRLLVL.

This clone has a handful of counts. The genes are TRBV18 and TRBJ1-2, with D uncertain. Trimming took 4 bases from V and 0 from J, leaving 12 bases between them. Germline V CDR1 and CDR2: KGHSH, LQKENI. This CDR3 has 15 amino acids. This CDR3 reads CASSRASDTNYGYTF. The DNA of the CDR3 is TGTGCCAGCTCACGAGCCAGCGATACTAACTATGGCTACACCTTC.

V and J are TRBV25-1 and TRBJ1-1, with D maybe TRBD1 (5 bases). V lost 7 bases, J lost 3 bases, and 18 bases lay in between. The germline gives CDR1 MGHDK, CDR2 SYGVNS. The CDR3 runs 15 residues. The chain's CDR3 is CASMKVGGRDTEAFF. The CDR3 region has the DNA TGTGCCAGCATGAAGGTGGGGGGGAGGGACACTGAAGCTTTCTTT.

This clone was observed once. The genes are TRBV7-3 and TRBJ1-1; tentatively, D is TRBD1 (6 bases). Germline CDR1 and CDR2: SGHTA and FQGTGA. The CDR3 is made up of 15 amino acids. Trimming took 5 bases from V and 5 from J, leaving 18 bases between them. The CDR3 protein is CASSPGGGTKTEAFF. The CDR3 DNA reads as TGTGCCAGCAGCCCCGGGGGGGGGACAAAGACTGAAGCTTTCTTT.

V and J are TRBV2 and TRBJ1-5; D uncertain. Trimming took 2 bases from V and 6 from J, leaving 5 bases between them. The CDR3 extends over 12 amino acids. Germline values: CDR1 SNHLY, CDR2 FYNNEI. The DNA for the CDR3 is TGTGCCAGCAGTGAATGGGGTCAGCCCCAGCATTTT. This translates into CASSEWGQPQHF.

The CDR3 spells CASSLAVGLARLGRETQYF. The CDR3 DNA is TGTGCCAGCAGCTTAGCGGTTGGGCTAGCGCGGTTGGGTAGGGAGACCCAGTACTTC. This chain links TRBV7-2 with TRBJ2-5; a weak D match, TRBD2 (6 bases). Germline V CDR1 and CDR2: SGHTA, FQGNSA. V lost 0 bases and J 5 bases, leaving 25 bases between the germline ends. The CDR3 is made up of 19 amino acids.

The chain joins TRBV30 to TRBJ1-2; 12 bases line up with TRBD1. CDR1 and CDR2 from the germline V gene are GTSNPN and SVGIG (reference sequence). Trimming at V came to 4 bases and at J to 4 bases, leaving 10 bases not matched to a gene. There are 16 residues in the CDR3. For the CDR3, the DNA is TGTGCCTGGACTCCCCGGGACAGGGGGCAAGGCTATGGCTACACCTTC. Its protein product is CAWTPRDRGQGYGYTF.

V gene TRBV4-3 combines with J gene TRBJ2-3; TRBD1 agrees at 7 bases. Per the germline V gene, CDR1 is LGHNA and CDR2 is YSLEER. This CDR3 region has 15 residues. V lost 4 bases, J lost 1 base, and 5 bases stayed unmatched. The CDR3 here is CASSLQGGGTDTQYF. The CDR3 region has the DNA TGCGCCAGCAGCCTCCAAGGGGGCGGCACAGATACGCAGTATTTT.

The genes are TRBV7-7 and TRBJ2-5; 12 positions agree with TRBD2. The J segment lost 1 base and the V segment lost 3 bases, leaving 9 bases of the junction unmatched. Germline V lookup: CDR1 SSHAT, CDR2 FNYEAQ (reference sequence). The CDR3 sequence is 18 residues long. The CDR3, as DNA: TGTGCCAGCAGCTTTTCCCCCGGGACTAGCGGGCCCCAAGAGACCCAGTACTTC. Its protein product is CASSFSPGTSGPQETQYF.